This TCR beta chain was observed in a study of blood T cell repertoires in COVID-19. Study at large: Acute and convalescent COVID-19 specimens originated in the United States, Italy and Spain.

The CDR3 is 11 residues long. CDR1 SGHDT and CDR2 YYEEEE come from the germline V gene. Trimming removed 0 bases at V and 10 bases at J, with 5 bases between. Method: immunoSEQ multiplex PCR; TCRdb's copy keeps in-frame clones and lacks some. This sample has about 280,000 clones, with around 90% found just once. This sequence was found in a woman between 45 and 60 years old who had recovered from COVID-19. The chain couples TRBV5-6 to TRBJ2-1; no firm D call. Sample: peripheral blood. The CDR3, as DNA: TGTGCCAGCAGCTTGGGTCCAGAGCAGTTCTTC. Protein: CASSLGPEQFF.